The 20 T cell receptor beta chains listed next were all sequenced from one sample in a study of OX40 agonist ivuxolimab in advanced cancers. Only in-frame clones appear in the TCRdb table, and some are missing; sequencing was by immunoSEQ multiplex PCR. The repertoire holds 20,000 to 25,000 clones, with around 89% as singletons. This specimen consisted of CD4+ or CD8+ T cells sorted from blood, obtained in a trial of the OX40 agonist ivuxolimab. These receptors were obtained from an adult with an advanced solid tumor such as melanoma, head and neck, liver or kidney cancer.

The chain couples TRBV7-9 to TRBJ1-1; D is unclear. Trimming shortened V by 1 base and J by 7 bases, and 4 bases separated the two germline ends. The CDR3 spans 11 residues. CDR1 is SEHNR and CDR2 is FQNEAQ in the germline V gene (reference sequence). CDR3 sequence (DNA): TGTGCCAGCAGCTTAGGCTATGAAGCTTTCTTT. This sequence encodes CASSLGYEAFF.

CDR3 bases: TGTGCCAGCACCCCGGGGGGCCGGGGGAATGAGCAGTTCTTC. This translates into CASTPGGRGNEQFF. V gene TRBV11-2 combines with J gene TRBJ2-1; a weak D match, TRBD2 (7 bases). The CDR3 consists of 14 residues. CDR1 is SGHAT, CDR2 FQNNGV, per germline. Deletions cut 7 bases from V and 7 bases from J, with 17 bases between.

J is TRBJ2-1 and V is TRBV7-9, with D perhaps being TRBD1 or TRBD2 (5 bases each). Trimming shortened V by 1 base and J by 2 bases, and 15 bases separated the two germline ends. Germline V CDR1 and CDR2: SEHNR, FQNEAQ (reference sequence). The CDR3 has 17 residues. CDR3 DNA sequence: TGTGCCAGCAGCTTAGTGAGGGGAGAATCACCCTACAATGAGCAGTTCTTC. Translation gives CASSLVRGESPYNEQFF. The full variable domain, completed using reference TRBV7-9 and TRBJ2-1, is DTGVSQNPRHKITKRGQNVTFRCDPISEHNRLYWYRQTLGQGPEFLTYFQNEAQLEKSRLLSDRFSAERPKGSFSTLEIQRTEQGDSAMYLCASSLVRGESPYNEQFFGPGTRLTVL.

The chain employs TRBV7-8 and TRBJ1-1; D perhaps matches TRBD1 (5 bases). In germline, CDR1 is SGHVS, CDR2 FQNEAQ. The CDR3 is 17 amino acids. Trimming left V 1 base short and J 1 base short, with 16 bases between. In DNA, the CDR3 is TGTGCCAGCAGCTTAGGGGTGACAGTAAAGCCGAACACTGAAGCTTTCTTT. Protein product: CASSLGVTVKPNTEAFF. The variable domain in full, with the rest retrieved from reference TRBV7-8 and TRBJ1-1, is GAGVSQSPRYKVAKRGQDVALRCDPISGHVSLFWYQQALGQGPEFLTYFQNEAQLDKSGLPSDRFFAERPEGSVSTLKIQRTQQEDSAVYLCASSLGVTVKPNTEAFFGQGTRLTVV.

J is TRBJ2-5 and V is TRBV5-6; TRBD2 aligns across 11 bases. This CDR3 has 16 residues. Looked up from germline, CDR1 is SGHDT and CDR2 is YYEEEE. Losses at the gene ends were 3 bases for V and 5 bases for J; bases not matched to a gene: 9. CDR3 bases: TGTGCCAGCAGCTGGGGGACTAGCGGAGGCCGGGAGACCCAGTACTTC. Translating gives CASSWGTSGGRETQYF. The full variable domain, its missing parts supplied by reference TRBV5-6 and TRBJ2-5, is DAGVTQSPTHLIKTRGQQVTLRCSPKSGHDTVSWYQQALGQGPQFIFQYYEEEERQRGNFPDRFSGHQFPNYSSELNVNALLLGDSALYLCASSWGTSGGRETQYFGPGTRLLVL.

The rearrangement links TRBV4-1 to TRBJ2-5, with D maybe TRBD2 (7 bases). Trimming cost V 0 bases and J 5 bases, with 16 bases left between them. The length of the CDR3 is 16 residues. Germline assignment: CDR1 MGHRA and CDR2 YSYEKL. Here the CDR3 reads CASSQDLGGVRETQYF. CDR3 in DNA: TGCGCCAGCAGCCAAGATCTAGGGGGGGTGAGGGAGACCCAGTACTTC.

The CDR3 loop is CASSSGYEQYF. CDR3 bases: TGTGCCAGCAGCAGTGGGTACGAGCAGTACTTC. The chain has TRBV5-6 and TRBJ2-7; unclear D gene. Trimming took 4 bases from V and 4 from J, leaving 6 bases between them. The CDR3 sequence is 11 residues long. CDR1 is SGHDT and CDR2 is YYEEEE in the germline V gene. Complete variable domain (other parts from reference TRBV5-6 and TRBJ2-7): DAGVTQSPTHLIKTRGQQVTLRCSPKSGHDTVSWYQQALGQGPQFIFQYYEEEERQRGNFPDRFSGHQFPNYSSELNVNALLLGDSALYLCASSSGYEQYFGPGTRLTVT.

The rearrangement links TRBV7-9 to TRBJ2-7; either TRBD1 or TRBD2 may supply D (5 bases each). V lost 5 bases and J lost 4, with 15 bases in between. The CDR3 extends over 14 amino acids. The V gene's germline CDR1 is SEHNR and CDR2 FQNEAQ (reference sequence). CDR3 region: CASSDTRDEYEQYF. CDR3 DNA sequence: TGTGCCAGCAGCGATACACGGGACGAATACGAGCAGTACTTC.

The chain employs TRBV7-2 and TRBJ2-5; 9 nucleotides line up with TRBD1. The J call may be mistaken, given a closer DNA end match to TRBJ2-7. The CDR3 is made up of 13 amino acids. Germline V gives CDR1 SGHTA, CDR2 FQGNSA. Written as DNA, the CDR3 is TGTGCCAGCAGCGGGACAGGGCGTAGCGAGCAGTACTTC. It yields the protein CASSGTGRSEQYF.

V and J are TRBV20-1 and TRBJ2-7; D not certain. Trimming shortened V by 4 bases and J by 3 bases, and 7 bases separated the two germline ends. Germline CDR1 is DFQATT and CDR2 is SNEGSKA (reference sequence). The CDR3 extends over 11 amino acids. The CDR3 loop reads CSAKVDYEQYF. The CDR3 nucleotides are TGCAGTGCTAAAGTGGACTACGAGCAGTACTTC.

In nucleotides, the CDR3 is TGTGCCAGCAGCCCTGACTCGGGCCTTGGCTATGAGCAGTTCTTC. Translating gives CASSPDSGLGYEQFF. The chain combines TRBV6-5 with TRBJ2-1; the D is unclear. V dropped 6 bases and J dropped 8 bases, with 20 bases sitting between them. This CDR3 spans 15 amino acids. The germline V gene encodes CDR1 MNHEY and CDR2 SVGAGI.

This chain links TRBV6-6 with TRBJ2-7; TRBD2 agrees at 8 bases. Germline loops: CDR1 MNHNY, CDR2 SVGAGI (reference sequence). CDR3 length: 11 amino acids. Trimming at V came to 7 bases and at J to 7 bases, leaving 3 bases not matched to a gene. CDR3 region: CASISGNEQYF. CDR3 sequence (DNA): TGTGCCAGCATTAGCGGGAATGAGCAGTACTTC.

This chain's CDR3 is CASSYAGAGVIYEQYF. The CDR3 DNA is TGTGCCAGCAGTTACGCGGGAGCGGGAGTCATATACGAGCAGTACTTC. The rearrangement joins TRBV6-5 to TRBJ2-7, with 8 nucleotides matching TRBD2. V lost 2 bases, J lost 4 bases, and 10 bases stayed unmatched. Per the germline V gene, CDR1 is MNHEY and CDR2 is SVGAGI. The CDR3 loop spans 16 amino acids.

This chain connects TRBV5-1 to TRBJ1-6; D is unclear. Per germline, CDR1 SGHRS and CDR2 YFSETQ. The V end lost 5 bases, the J end lost 0 bases, and 12 bases lay between the germline ends. This CDR3 spans 16 amino acids. The CDR3 coding sequence is TGCGCCAGCAGGGACCCGAAGGGCTCCTATAATTCACCCCTCCACTTT. As protein: CASRDPKGSYNSPLHF.

The chain employs TRBV7-2 and TRBJ2-7; 11 positions agree with TRBD2. Germline assignment: CDR1 SGHTA and CDR2 FQGNSA. CDR3 length: 13 amino acids. After removal of 2 bases from V and 6 bases from J, the junction contained 0 bases not matched to a gene. CDR3 coding DNA: TGTGCCAGCAGCTTACTAGCGGGGGGCGAGCAGTACTTC. It is translated as CASSLLAGGEQYF.

This clone has just one count. The V gene is TRBV5-4, the J gene TRBJ2-2, with D tentatively TRBD1 (6 bases). V shed 1 base and J shed 5 bases, with 9 bases lying between them. The CDR3 contains 14 residues. Germline CDR1 and CDR2: SGHNT and YYREEE (reference sequence). The CDR3 DNA reads TGTGCCAGCAGCTTGCTGGACAGTACCGGGGAGCTGTTTTTT. Encoded protein: CASSLLDSTGELFF.

The chain employs TRBV5-1 and TRBJ1-3; D is possibly TRBD1 (6 bases). CDR3 length: 15 amino acids. V gave up 4 bases and J gave up 0 bases, with 11 bases separating them. Germline CDR1 and CDR2: SGHRS and YFSETQ. The CDR3 here is CASSDPTGSGNTIYF. CDR3 DNA sequence: TGCGCCAGCAGCGACCCGACAGGCTCTGGAAACACCATATATTTT.

The chain combines TRBV29-1 with TRBJ2-7; 8 bases agree with TRBD1. Germline lookup yields CDR1 SQVTM and CDR2 ANQGSEA. The V gene end was trimmed by 1 base and the J gene end by 2 bases; junction bases not matched to a gene: 4. The CDR3 runs 14 residues. In DNA, the CDR3 is TGCAGCGTTGAAGCCCAGGGGGCGACCTACGAGCAGTACTTC. Residues: CSVEAQGATYEQYF.

The rearrangement uses TRBV9 and TRBJ1-6, with a possible D match to TRBD1 (5 bases). Germline V gives CDR1 SGDLS, CDR2 YYNGEE. The CDR3 contains 14 residues. Trimming took 5 bases from V and 8 from J, leaving 14 bases between them. CDR3 nucleotides: TGTGCCAGCAGTGCTCAGGGTTTCGATTCACCCCTCCACTTT. This gives the protein CASSAQGFDSPLHF. Combining the CDR3 with reference TRBV9 and TRBJ1-6 gives the whole variable domain DSGVTQTPKHLITATGQRVTLRCSPRSGDLSVYWYQQSLDQGLQFLIQYYNGEERAKGNILERFSAQQFPDLHSELNLSSLELGDSALYFCASSAQGFDSPLHFGNGTRLTVT.

The rearrangement links TRBV7-9 to TRBJ2-1; TRBD2 agrees at 7 bases. Germline assignment: CDR1 SEHNR and CDR2 FQNEAQ (reference sequence). The CDR3 extends over 16 amino acids. The V and J ends lost 4 bases and 0 bases, in that order; junction bases with no gene match: 6. CDR3 in DNA: TGTGCCAGCAGCTCTCCCGGGGGGATCTCCTACAATGAGCAGTTCTTC. Amino acids: CASSSPGGISYNEQFF.